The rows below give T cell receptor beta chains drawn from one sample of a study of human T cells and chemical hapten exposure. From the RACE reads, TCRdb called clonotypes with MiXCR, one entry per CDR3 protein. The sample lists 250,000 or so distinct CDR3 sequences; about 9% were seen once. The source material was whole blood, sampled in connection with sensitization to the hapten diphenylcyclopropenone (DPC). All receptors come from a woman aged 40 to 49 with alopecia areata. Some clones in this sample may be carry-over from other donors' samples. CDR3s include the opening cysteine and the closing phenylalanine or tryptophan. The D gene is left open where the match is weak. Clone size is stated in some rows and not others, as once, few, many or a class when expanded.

TGTGCCAGCAGTCCCGACAGGGCTCAGCCCCAGCATTTT | CASSPDRAQPQHF | few | TRBD1 | TRBJ1-5 | TRBV12-3/TRBV12-4
TGCAGTGCAGATGTACAGGGGGGATTTAACTATGGCTACACCTTC | CSADVQGGFNYGYTF | many | TRBD1 | TRBJ1-2 | TRBV20-1
TGTGCCATCAGTGATCTTATAACCTACGAGCAGTACTTC | CAISDLITYEQYF | NA | NA | TRBJ2-7 | TRBV10-3
TGTGCCAGCAGCGGGACTAGCGGGGGCGAGACCCAGTACTTC | CASSGTSGGETQYF | NA | TRBD2 | TRBJ2-5 | TRBV12-3/TRBV12-4
TGTGCCAGCAGCCACCCCCCGGCAGGGTCAAACCAAGGCTACGAGCAGTACTTC | CASSHPPAGSNQGYEQYF | few | NA | TRBJ2-7 | TRBV4-2
TGTGCCTGGAGTGTATCCCAGGGGGCTGGAACTGAAGCTTTCTTT | CAWSVSQGAGTEAFF | many | TRBD1 | TRBJ1-1 | TRBV30
TGTGCCAGCAGGTTGGAAGTCAGAAAACTGTTTTTT | CASRLEVRKLFF | many | NA | TRBJ1-4 | TRBV6-1
TGTGCCAGCAGCCAGCCGGGGGGAGTCGGCTATGGCTACACCTTC | CASSQPGGVGYGYTF | NA | NA | TRBJ1-2 | TRBV4-2
TGTGCCAGCAGTTTCAACCAGGGGAATAACGGTGAGCAGTTCTTC | CASSFNQGNNGEQFF | few | NA | TRBJ2-1 | TRBV27
TGTGCCAGCAGTTTGCTCGTCGGGGGCCTCCTACGATGGTACTTC | CASSLLVGGLLRWYF | NA | NA | TRBJ2-7 | TRBV6-2/TRBV6-3
TGCGCCAGCAGCTTGAGAAGGACAGGGTTGCTCACCTTC | CASSLRRTGLLTF | NA | TRBD1 | TRBJ1-2 | TRBV5-1
TGTGCCAGCATTCTAGAGGGGGAAGTTTTGAAGACAGATACGCAGTATTTT | CASILEGEVLKTDTQYF | few | NA | TRBJ2-3 | TRBV18
TGCGCCAGCAGCGCTCGCGGGACAGGTCCTAATTCACCCCTCCACTTT | CASSARGTGPNSPLHF | NA | TRBD1 | TRBJ1-6 | TRBV5-1
TGTGCCAGCCTTGGACAGGGGAGAGGCAATGAGCAGTTCTTC | CASLGQGRGNEQFF | many | TRBD1 | TRBJ2-1 | TRBV2
TGTGCCAGCAGTTCCCACATTACAGGGACCAATGAGCAGTTCTTC | CASSSHITGTNEQFF | few | NA | TRBJ2-1 | TRBV6-2/TRBV6-3
TGTGCCAGCAGCCAAGTGGACGAGCAGTACTTC | CASSQVDEQYF | many | NA | TRBJ2-7 | TRBV3-1
TGTGCCAGCAGCCTTGGACGGAGCAATCAGCCCCAGCATTTT | CASSLGRSNQPQHF | few | NA | TRBJ1-5 | TRBV12-3/TRBV12-4
TGCAGTGCCCACGGACTGGCCTGGGGTACGCAGTATTTT | CSAHGLAWGTQYF | few | NA | TRBJ2-3 | TRBV20-1
TGTGCCAGCTCACCTGGGTTCCAAGAGACCCAGTACTTC | CASSPGFQETQYF | NA | NA | TRBJ2-5 | TRBV18
TGCGCCAGCAGCCCCGGACAGGGGGCGCGGAATGAGCAGTTCTTC | CASSPGQGARNEQFF | few | TRBD1 | TRBJ2-1 | TRBV4-1
TGCGCCAGCAGCCAAGTCGCCGGGACGTCCGGAGAGACCCAGTACTTC | CASSQVAGTSGETQYF | many | NA | TRBJ2-5 | TRBV4-1
TGCGCCAGCAGCTGGGGATCTGAAGCTTTCTTT | CASSWGSEAFF | NA | NA | TRBJ1-1 | TRBV5-1
TGTGCCATATATCCCGGGCCAGGGGGTCCGAACACCGGGGAGCTGTTTTTT | CAIYPGPGGPNTGELFF | NA | TRBD1 | TRBJ2-2 | TRBV6-5
TGTGCCAGCAGGGTTACCGGGACAGGGTATGGCTACACCTTC | CASRVTGTGYGYTF | few | TRBD1 | TRBJ1-2 | TRBV6-1
TGTGCCAGCCTCGGGAGTATGCTCTACGAGCAGTACTTC | CASLGSMLYEQYF | few | NA | TRBJ2-7 | TRBV6-1
TGTGCCAGCAGTTTGGTCAGGACTGAAGCTTTCTTT | CASSLVRTEAFF | few | NA | TRBJ1-1 | TRBV28
TGTGCCAGCAGTTACCGGGAGGGGCGCGAGCAGTACTTC | CASSYREGREQYF | few | TRBD2 | TRBJ2-7 | TRBV6-2/TRBV6-3
TGTGCTAGCAGCCCGGACATTACTACGAGGCAGTACTTC | CASSPDITTRQYF | NA | NA | TRBJ2-7 | TRBV7-7
TGTGCTAGTGGTGGACTAGGTCTCGATGAGCAGTTCTTC | CASGGLGLDEQFF | NA | TRBD2 | TRBJ2-1 | TRBV12-5
TGTGCCAGCAGTCCGGGACTAGCGGGAGGGTCCAGCGAGCAGTACTTC | CASSPGLAGGSSEQYF | few | TRBD2 | TRBJ2-7 | TRBV28
TGTGCCAGCAGTAGCGCAGGGATAGAGAACACTGAAGCTTTCTTT | CASSSAGIENTEAFF | NA | NA | TRBJ1-1 | TRBV6-5
TGTGCCAGCTCACCACTGGCTGTTGACGAGCAGTACTTC | CASSPLAVDEQYF | NA | NA | TRBJ2-7 | TRBV18
TGTGCCAGCAGCTTACTAGGGCCCCAAGAGACCCAGTACTTC | CASSLLGPQETQYF | few | NA | TRBJ2-5 | TRBV7-2
TGTGCCAGCAGCCAAGGCACCAACACCGGGGAGCTGTTTTTT | CASSQGTNTGELFF | many | NA | TRBJ2-2 | TRBV3-1
TGTGCCAGCAGTCTCCCCAGCGGGATGGCCTACGAGCAGCACTTC | CASSLPSGMAYEQHF | few | TRBD2 | TRBJ2-7 | TRBV28
TGCAGCGTTGTTTCCTTGGAGGGGGTGCGGGTCTTC | CSVVSLEGVRVF | few | NA | TRBJ2-5 | TRBV29-1
TGCGCCAGCAGCTCTGGGACCGGGGGGCAGATTCAGTACTTC | CASSSGTGGQIQYF | NA | NA | TRBJ2-4 | TRBV5-1
TGCGCCAGCAGCTTGGGCAGGGGCTTAGGATCCACTGAAGCTTTCTTT | CASSLGRGLGSTEAFF | many | NA | TRBJ1-1 | TRBV5-1
TGCAGTGCTAGAGAGTGGGGTGAGACTGAAGCTTTCTTT | CSAREWGETEAFF | many | NA | TRBJ1-1 | TRBV20-1
TGTGCCAGCAGTGCTCAACAGGGGACCTACGAGCAGTACTTC | CASSAQQGTYEQYF | few | TRBD1 | TRBJ2-7 | TRBV12-3/TRBV12-4
TGCAGCGTTGATAGCGGGGCTCAAGAGACCCAGTACTTC | CSVDSGAQETQYF | NA | TRBD2 | TRBJ2-5 | TRBV29-1
TGCGCCAGCAGCCATGCAGCGGGAGTAGTCAATGAGCAGTTCTTC | CASSHAAGVVNEQFF | NA | TRBD2 | TRBJ2-1 | TRBV4-3
TGTGCCAGCAGCTTAGTAGGGCAGGGGTACGACGAGCAGTTCTTC | CASSLVGQGYDEQFF | many | NA | TRBJ2-1 | TRBV11-3
TGTGCCAGCAGGGGGAGGGCCGATTACATTAGCAATCAGCCCCAGCATTTT | CASRGRADYISNQPQHF | NA | NA | TRBJ1-5 | TRBV12-3/TRBV12-4
TGTGCCAGCAGTGCGACAGGCGTAAGCTACGAGCAGTACTTC | CASSATGVSYEQYF | NA | NA | TRBJ2-7 | TRBV3-1
TGTGCCAGCAGTCCCACAGGGGGCCATGGCTACACCTTC | CASSPTGGHGYTF | NA | TRBD1 | TRBJ1-2 | TRBV12-3/TRBV12-4
TGCAGTGCTAGGGCTAAAAACTACGAGCAGTACTTC | CSARAKNYEQYF | few | NA | TRBJ2-7 | TRBV20-1
TGCAGTGCTAGAGAACTAGCGGGAAGTCCAGGCGAGCAGTACTTC | CSARELAGSPGEQYF | many | TRBD2 | TRBJ2-7 | TRBV20-1
TGCAGTGCTATCCGGGACGGTAAGGCCTATGGCTACACCTTC | CSAIRDGKAYGYTF | few | NA | TRBJ1-2 | TRBV20-1
TGTGCCATCAGTGGGGGACTAGGCACAGATACGCAGTATTTT | CAISGGLGTDTQYF | NA | TRBD2 | TRBJ2-3 | TRBV10-3